This T cell receptor (beta chain) emerged from a study of blood T cells in healthy people across ages. A second PCR, run for roughly 7 to 12 cycles, used a sample-barcoded 5' primer plus a J-beta primer mix. TCRdb re-derived calls from the 5' RACE reads in MiXCR, one entry per CDR3 protein. There are 750,000 to 1,000,000 distinct CDR3 sequences in the sample; 29% occur only once, and roughly 10% lies in the top ten. Looked up from germline, CDR1 is SQVTM and CDR2 is ANQGSEA. CDR3 length equals 12 residues. Trimming took 6 bases from V and 6 from J, leaving 14 bases between them. This same sample was also part of a study on T cells of mothers and their children. That work contributes: The study found thymic selection shapes TCR recombination output similarly in related and unrelated pairs.

Sample: blood. The chain employs TRBV29-1 and TRBJ1-1, with a weak D call TRBD1 (5 bases). This clonotype was sampled from a woman aged 40-49 years in good health. CDR3 DNA: TGCAGCGTCCCGGGACTCTATCCTGAAGCTTTCTTT. Protein sequence: CSVPGLYPEAFF. The full variable domain, rest sourced from reference TRBV29-1 and TRBJ1-1, is SAVISQKPSRDICQRGTSLTIQCQVDSQVTMMFWYRQQPGQSLTLIATANQGSEATYESGFVIDKFPISRPNLTFSTLTVSNMSPEDSSIYLCSVPGLYPEAFFGQGTRLTVV.